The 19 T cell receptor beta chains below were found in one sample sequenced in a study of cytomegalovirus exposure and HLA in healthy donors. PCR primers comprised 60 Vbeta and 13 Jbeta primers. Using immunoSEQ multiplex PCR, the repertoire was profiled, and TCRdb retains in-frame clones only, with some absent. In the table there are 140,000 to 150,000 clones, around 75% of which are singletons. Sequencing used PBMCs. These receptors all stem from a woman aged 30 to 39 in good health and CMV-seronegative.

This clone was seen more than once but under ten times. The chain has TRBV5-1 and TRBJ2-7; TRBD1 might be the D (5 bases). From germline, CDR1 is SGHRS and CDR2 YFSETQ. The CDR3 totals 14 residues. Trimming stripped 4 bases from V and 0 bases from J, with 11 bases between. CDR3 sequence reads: CASSQFTGSYEQYF. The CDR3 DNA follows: TGCGCCAGCAGCCAATTCACAGGCTCCTACGAGCAGTACTTC. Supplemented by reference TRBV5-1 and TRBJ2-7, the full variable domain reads KAGVTQTPRYLIKTRGQQVTLSCSPISGHRSVSWYQQTPGQGLQFLFEYFSETQRNKGNFPGRFSGRQFSNSRSEMNVSTLELGDSALYLCASSQFTGSYEQYFGPGTRLTVT.

The CDR3 nucleotides read TGTGCCAGCAGATATATTAATGAAAAACTGTTTTTT. Encoded protein: CASRYINEKLFF. This chain links TRBV6-1 with TRBJ1-4; D is ambiguous. Germline V gene sequence: CDR1 MNHNS, CDR2 SASEGT. V was trimmed by 6 bases and J by 4 bases, leaving 6 bases between them. The CDR3 length is 12 residues.

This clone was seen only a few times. CDR3 amino acids: CASSLASVNQPQHF. For the CDR3, the DNA is TGTGCCAGCAGCTTAGCCAGTGTCAATCAGCCCCAGCATTTT. The V call is TRBV7-2, the J call TRBJ1-5; the D is unclear. Per germline, CDR1 SGHTA and CDR2 FQGNSA. The germline V and J ends were trimmed by 0 bases and 3 bases, with 6 bases remaining between them. This CDR3 is 14 amino acids long.

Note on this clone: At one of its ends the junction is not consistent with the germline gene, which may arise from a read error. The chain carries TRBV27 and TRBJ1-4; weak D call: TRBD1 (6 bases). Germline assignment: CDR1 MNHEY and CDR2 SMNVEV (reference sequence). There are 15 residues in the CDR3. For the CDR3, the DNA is TGTGCCAGCAGCCAAAGGGGGGGTGGGGGTGAAGAACTGTTTTTT. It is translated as CASSQRGGGGEELFF.

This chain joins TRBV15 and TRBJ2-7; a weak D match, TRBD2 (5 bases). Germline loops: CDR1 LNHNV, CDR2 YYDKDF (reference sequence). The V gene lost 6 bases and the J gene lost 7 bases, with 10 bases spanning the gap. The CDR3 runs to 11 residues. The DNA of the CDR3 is TGTGCCACCAGTCAAGGCGGGGAGCAGTACTTC. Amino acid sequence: CATSQGGEQYF.

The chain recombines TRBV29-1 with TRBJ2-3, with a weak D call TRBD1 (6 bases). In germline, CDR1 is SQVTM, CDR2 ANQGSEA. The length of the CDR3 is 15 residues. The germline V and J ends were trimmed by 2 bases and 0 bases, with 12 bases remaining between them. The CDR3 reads CSVEQDSLSTDTQYF. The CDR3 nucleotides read TGCAGCGTTGAACAGGACAGCCTTAGCACAGATACGCAGTATTTT.

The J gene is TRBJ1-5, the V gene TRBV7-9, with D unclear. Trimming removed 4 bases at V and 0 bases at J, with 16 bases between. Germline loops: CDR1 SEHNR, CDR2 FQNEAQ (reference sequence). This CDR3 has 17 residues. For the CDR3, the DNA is TGTGCCAGCAGCTCTACTGGCGAACAGAATAGCAATCAGCCCCAGCATTTT. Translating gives CASSSTGEQNSNQPQHF.

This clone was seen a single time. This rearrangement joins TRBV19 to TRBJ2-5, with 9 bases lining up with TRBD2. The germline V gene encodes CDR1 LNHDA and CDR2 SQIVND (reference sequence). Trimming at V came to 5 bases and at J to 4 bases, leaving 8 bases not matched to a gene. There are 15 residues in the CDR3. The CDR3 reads CASSPSGDPGETQYF. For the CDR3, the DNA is TGTGCCAGTAGTCCTAGCGGGGACCCGGGAGAGACCCAGTACTTC.

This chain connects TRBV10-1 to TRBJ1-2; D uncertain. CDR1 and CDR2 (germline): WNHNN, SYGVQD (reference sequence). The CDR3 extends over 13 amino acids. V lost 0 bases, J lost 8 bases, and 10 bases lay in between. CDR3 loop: CASSESAGRGYTF. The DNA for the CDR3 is TGCGCCAGCAGTGAGTCGGCAGGCAGAGGCTACACCTTC.

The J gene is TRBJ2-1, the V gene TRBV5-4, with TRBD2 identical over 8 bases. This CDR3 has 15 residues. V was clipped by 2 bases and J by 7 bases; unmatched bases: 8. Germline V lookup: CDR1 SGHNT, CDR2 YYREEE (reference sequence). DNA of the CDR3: TGTGCCAGCAGCTTTAAGCGGGAGAGTAGAAATGAGCAGTTCTTC. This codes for CASSFKRESRNEQFF.

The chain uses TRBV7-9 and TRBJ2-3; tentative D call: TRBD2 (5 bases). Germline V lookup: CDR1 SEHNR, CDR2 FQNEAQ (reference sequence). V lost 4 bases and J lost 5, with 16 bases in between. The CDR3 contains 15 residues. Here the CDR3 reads CASSSSRAVGDTQYF. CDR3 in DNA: TGTGCCAGCAGCTCCTCTCGAGCGGTCGGAGATACGCAGTATTTT.

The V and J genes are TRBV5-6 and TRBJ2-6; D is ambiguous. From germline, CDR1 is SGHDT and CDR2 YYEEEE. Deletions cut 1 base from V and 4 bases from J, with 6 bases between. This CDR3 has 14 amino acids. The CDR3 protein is CASSLLPGANVLTF. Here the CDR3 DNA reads TGTGCCAGCAGCTTGCTACCCGGGGCCAACGTCCTGACTTTC. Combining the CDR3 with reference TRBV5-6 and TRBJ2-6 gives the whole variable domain DAGVTQSPTHLIKTRGQQVTLRCSPKSGHDTVSWYQQALGQGPQFIFQYYEEEERQRGNFPDRFSGHQFPNYSSELNVNALLLGDSALYLCASSLLPGANVLTFGAGSRLTVL.

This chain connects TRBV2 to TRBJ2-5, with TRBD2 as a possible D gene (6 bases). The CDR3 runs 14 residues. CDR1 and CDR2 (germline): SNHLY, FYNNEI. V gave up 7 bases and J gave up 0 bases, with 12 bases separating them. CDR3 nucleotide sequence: TGTGCCAGCAAGGCTAGCGTAAACCAAGAGACCCAGTACTTC. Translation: CASKASVNQETQYF.

The CDR3 loop is CASSLKGADTEAFF. In DNA form, the CDR3 reads TGTGCCAGCAGCTTAAAAGGGGCGGACACTGAAGCTTTCTTT. The gene calls are TRBV7-2 and TRBJ1-1; the D gene is possibly TRBD1 (5 bases). From germline, CDR1 is SGHTA and CDR2 FQGNSA. The CDR3 runs 14 residues. The V and J ends lost 2 bases and 3 bases respectively, with 10 bases between them.

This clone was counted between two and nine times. The CDR3 loop reads CASSFTGLNTEAFF. The CDR3 DNA sequence: TGCGCCAGCAGCTTTACAGGGTTGAACACTGAAGCTTTCTTT. V and J are TRBV5-1 and TRBJ1-1; a weak D match, TRBD1 (6 bases). This CDR3 region has 14 residues. Germline CDR1 is SGHRS and CDR2 is YFSETQ. V lost 2 bases to trimming and J lost 0 bases, with 8 bases between them.

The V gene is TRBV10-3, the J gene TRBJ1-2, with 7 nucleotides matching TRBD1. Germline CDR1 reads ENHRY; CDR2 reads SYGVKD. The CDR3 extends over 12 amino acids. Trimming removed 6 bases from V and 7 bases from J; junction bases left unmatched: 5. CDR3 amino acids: CAIRTGKGGYTF. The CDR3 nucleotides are TGTGCCATCAGGACAGGGAAGGGTGGCTACACCTTC.

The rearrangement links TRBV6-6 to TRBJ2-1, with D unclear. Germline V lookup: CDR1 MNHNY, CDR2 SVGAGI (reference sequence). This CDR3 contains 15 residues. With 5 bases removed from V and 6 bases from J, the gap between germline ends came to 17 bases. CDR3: CASSPSVVFGNEQFF. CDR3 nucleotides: TGTGCCAGCAGTCCAAGCGTAGTGTTCGGCAATGAGCAGTTCTTC.

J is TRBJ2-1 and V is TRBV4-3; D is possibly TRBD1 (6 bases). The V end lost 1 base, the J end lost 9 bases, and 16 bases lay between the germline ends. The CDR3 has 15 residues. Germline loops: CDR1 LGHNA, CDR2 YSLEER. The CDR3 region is CASSQVPQGVGEQFF. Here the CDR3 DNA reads TGCGCCAGCAGCCAAGTTCCACAGGGAGTGGGTGAGCAGTTCTTC.

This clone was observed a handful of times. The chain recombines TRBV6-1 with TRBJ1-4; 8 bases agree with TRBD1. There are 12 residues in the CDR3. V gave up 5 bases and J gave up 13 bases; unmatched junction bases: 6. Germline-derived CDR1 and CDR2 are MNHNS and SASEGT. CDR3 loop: CASSLGQGRLFF. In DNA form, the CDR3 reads TGTGCCAGCAGTCTCGGACAGGGACGACTGTTTTTT.